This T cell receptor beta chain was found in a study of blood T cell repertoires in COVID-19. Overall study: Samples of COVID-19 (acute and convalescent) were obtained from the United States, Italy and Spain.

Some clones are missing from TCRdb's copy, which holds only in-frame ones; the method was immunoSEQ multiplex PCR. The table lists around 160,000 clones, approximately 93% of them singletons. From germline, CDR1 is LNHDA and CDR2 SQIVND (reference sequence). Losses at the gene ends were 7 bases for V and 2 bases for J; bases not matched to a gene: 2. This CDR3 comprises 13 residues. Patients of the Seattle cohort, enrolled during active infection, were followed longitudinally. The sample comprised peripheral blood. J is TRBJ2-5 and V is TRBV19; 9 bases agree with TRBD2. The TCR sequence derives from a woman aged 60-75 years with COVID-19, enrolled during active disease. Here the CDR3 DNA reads TGTGCCAGTAAGAGCGGGGGGCAAGAGACCCAGTACTTC. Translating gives CASKSGGQETQYF.